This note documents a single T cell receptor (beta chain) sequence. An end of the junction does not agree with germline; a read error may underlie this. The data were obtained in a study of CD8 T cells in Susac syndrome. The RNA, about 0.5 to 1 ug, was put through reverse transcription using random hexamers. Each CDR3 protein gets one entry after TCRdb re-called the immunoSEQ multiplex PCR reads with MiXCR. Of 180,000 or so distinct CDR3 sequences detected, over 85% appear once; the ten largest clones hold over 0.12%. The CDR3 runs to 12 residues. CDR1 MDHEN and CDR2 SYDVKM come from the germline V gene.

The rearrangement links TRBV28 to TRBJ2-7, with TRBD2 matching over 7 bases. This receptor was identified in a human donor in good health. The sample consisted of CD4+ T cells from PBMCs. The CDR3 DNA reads TGTGCCAGCAGTCCCTTAGGGAGGGAGGAGGACTTC. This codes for CASSPLGREEDF.